The text below deals with one TCR beta chain. Per the study methods: Amplified reference gene primers provided the basis for estimating nucleated cell counts. Only in-frame clones appear in the TCRdb table, and some are missing; sequencing was by immunoSEQ multiplex PCR. V and J calls and clone size are those listed in that table; D and trimming were worked out from the DNA. The sample includes under 300,000 clones, about 88% of them seen just once. The sample belongs to a study of blood T cell repertoires in COVID-19. Study context: COVID-19 samples, acute and convalescent, were from the United States, Italy and Spain. T cells, B-cell-depleted T cells, or PBMCs supplied cDNA or gDNA.

The CDR3 sequence is 17 residues long. Trimming removed 0 bases from V and 0 bases from J, with 9 bases in between. Per germline, CDR1 LGHDT and CDR2 YNNKEL (reference sequence). The V gene is TRBV3-1 (or the pseudogene TRBV3-2), the J gene TRBJ2-6, with D tentatively TRBD2 (5 bases). The sequencing sample was made of peripheral blood. The sequence was obtained from a woman in her thirties or forties who had recovered from COVID-19. CDR3 protein: CASSQDSGSSGANVLTF. The CDR3 bases are TGTGCCAGCAGCCAAGATTCGGGGAGCTCTGGGGCCAACGTCCTGACTTTC.